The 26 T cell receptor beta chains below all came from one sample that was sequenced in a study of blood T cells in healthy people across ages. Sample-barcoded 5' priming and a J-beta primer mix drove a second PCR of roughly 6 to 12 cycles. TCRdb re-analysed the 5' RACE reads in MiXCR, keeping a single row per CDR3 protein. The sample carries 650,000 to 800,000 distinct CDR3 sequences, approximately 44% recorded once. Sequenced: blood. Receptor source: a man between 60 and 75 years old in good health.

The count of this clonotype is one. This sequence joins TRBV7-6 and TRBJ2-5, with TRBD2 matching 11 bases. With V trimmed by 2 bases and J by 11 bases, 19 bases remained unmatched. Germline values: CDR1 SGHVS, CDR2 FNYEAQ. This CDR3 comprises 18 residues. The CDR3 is CASSLLRFSGGADNEQYF. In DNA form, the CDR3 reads TGTGCCAGCAGCTTATTAAGGTTTAGCGGGGGGGCAGACAATGAGCAGTACTTC.

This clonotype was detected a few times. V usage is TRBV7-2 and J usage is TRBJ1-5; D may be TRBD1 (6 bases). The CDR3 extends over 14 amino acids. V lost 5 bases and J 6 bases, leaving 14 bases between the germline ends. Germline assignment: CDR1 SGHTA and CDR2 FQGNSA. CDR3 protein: CASSVGGGGQPQHF. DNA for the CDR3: TGTGCCAGCAGCGTAGGAGGGGGGGGTCAGCCCCAGCATTTT.

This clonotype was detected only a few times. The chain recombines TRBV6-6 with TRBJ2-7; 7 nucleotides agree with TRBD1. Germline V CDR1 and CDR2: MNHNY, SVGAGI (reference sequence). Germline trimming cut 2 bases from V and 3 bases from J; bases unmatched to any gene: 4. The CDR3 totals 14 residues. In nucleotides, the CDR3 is TGTGCCAGCAGTTACCTGGGACAGAACTACGAGCAGTACTTC. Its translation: CASSYLGQNYEQYF.

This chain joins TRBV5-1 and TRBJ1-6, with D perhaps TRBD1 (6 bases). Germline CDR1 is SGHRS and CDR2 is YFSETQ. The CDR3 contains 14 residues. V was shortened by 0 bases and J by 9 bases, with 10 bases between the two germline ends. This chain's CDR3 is CASSLEGTSSPLHF. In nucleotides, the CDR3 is TGCGCCAGCAGCTTGGAGGGGACATCTTCACCCCTCCACTTT.

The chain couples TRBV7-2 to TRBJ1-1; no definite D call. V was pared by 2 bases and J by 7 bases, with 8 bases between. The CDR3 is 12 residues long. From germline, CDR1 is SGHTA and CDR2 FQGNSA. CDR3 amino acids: CASSLSRFEAFF. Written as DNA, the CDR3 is TGTGCCAGCAGCTTATCCCGATTTGAAGCTTTCTTT.

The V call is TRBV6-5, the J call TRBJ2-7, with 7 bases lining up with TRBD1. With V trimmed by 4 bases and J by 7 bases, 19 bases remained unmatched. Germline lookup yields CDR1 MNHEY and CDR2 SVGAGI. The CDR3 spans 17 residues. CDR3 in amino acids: CASSSPGLPPGQNEQYF. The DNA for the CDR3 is TGTGCCAGCAGTTCCCCGGGCCTCCCCCCGGGACAGAATGAGCAGTACTTC.

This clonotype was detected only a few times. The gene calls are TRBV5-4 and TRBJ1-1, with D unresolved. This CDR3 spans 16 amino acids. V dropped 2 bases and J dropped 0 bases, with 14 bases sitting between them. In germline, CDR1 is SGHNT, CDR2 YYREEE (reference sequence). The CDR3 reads CASSFFMGEVNTEAFF. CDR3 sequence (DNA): TGTGCCAGCAGCTTTTTTATGGGTGAAGTGAACACTGAAGCTTTCTTT.

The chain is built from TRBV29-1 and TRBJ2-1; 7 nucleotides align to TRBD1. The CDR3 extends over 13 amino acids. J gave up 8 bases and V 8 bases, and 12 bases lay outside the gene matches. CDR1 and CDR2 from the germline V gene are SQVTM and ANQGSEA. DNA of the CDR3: TGCAGCTCCCTGACAGGGTTGAGGGATGAGCAGTTCTTC. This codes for CSSLTGLRDEQFF.

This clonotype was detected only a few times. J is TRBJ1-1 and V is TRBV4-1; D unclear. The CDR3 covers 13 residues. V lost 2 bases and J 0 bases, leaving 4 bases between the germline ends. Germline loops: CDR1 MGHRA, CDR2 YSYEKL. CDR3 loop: CASSQRMNTEAFF. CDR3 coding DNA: TGCGCCAGCAGCCAAAGGATGAACACTGAAGCTTTCTTT.

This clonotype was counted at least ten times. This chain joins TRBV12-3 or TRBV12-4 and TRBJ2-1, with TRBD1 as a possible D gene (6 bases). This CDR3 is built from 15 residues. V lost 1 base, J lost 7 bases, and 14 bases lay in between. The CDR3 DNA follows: TGTGCCAGCAGTTTAGATAAGACAGGTTTGAATGAGCAGTTCTTC. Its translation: CASSLDKTGLNEQFF.

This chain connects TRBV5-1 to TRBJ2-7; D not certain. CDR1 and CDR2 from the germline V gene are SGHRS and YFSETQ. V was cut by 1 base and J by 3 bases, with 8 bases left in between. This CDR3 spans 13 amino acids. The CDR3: CASSLRSFYEQYF. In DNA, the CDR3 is TGCGCCAGCAGCTTGAGGAGTTTCTACGAGCAGTACTTC.

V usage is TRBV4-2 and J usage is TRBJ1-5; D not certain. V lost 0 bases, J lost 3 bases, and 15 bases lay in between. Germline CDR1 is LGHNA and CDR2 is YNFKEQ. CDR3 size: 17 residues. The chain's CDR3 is CASSQDTLGDFNQPQHF. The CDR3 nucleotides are TGTGCCAGCAGCCAAGATACACTGGGAGATTTCAATCAGCCCCAGCATTTT.

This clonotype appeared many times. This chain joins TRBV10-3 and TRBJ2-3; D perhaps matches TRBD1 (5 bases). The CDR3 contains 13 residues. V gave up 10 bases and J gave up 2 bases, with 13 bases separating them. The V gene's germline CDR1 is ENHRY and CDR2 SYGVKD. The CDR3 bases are TGTGCCACTACCACAGGAAACACAGATACGCAGTATTTT. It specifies CATTTGNTDTQYF.

Written as DNA, the CDR3 is TGTGCCAGCAGCTCTCCGACTGAACTAACCCCGTTCTTC. It is translated as CASSSPTELTPFF. The J gene is TRBJ2-1, the V gene TRBV11-2; D call uncertain. Between the trimmed V and J ends, which lost 4 bases and 15 bases, there was a span of 19 bases. This CDR3 is built from 13 residues. Germline lookup yields CDR1 SGHAT and CDR2 FQNNGV.

CDR3 loop: CASSSDTICEQYF. CDR3 DNA: TGTGCCAGCAGCTCCGACACAATCTGCGAGCAGTACTTC. This chain uses TRBV9 with TRBJ2-5; D is uncertain. The J call may be wrong; the DNA end is better matched by TRBJ2-7. CDR1 SGDLS and CDR2 YYNGEE come from the germline V gene. The CDR3 extends over 13 amino acids.

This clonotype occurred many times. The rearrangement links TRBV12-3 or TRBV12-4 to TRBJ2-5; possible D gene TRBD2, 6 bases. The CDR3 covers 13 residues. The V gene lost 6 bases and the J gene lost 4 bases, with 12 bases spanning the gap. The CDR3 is CASSLEGGETQYF. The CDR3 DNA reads TGTGCCAGCAGCTTGGAGGGTGGAGAGACCCAGTACTTC.

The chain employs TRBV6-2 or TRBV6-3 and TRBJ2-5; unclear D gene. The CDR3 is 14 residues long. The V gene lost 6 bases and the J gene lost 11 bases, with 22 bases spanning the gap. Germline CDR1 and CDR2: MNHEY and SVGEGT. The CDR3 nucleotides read TGTGCCAGCAGCCTACCGTTGGACCACCATGAGCAGTACTTC. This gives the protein CASSLPLDHHEQYF.

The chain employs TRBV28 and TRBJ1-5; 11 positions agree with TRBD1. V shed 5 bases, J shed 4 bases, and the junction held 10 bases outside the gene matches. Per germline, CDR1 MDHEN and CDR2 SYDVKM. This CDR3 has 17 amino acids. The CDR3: CASSLPGQGVKNQPQHF. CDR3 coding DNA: TGTGCCAGCAGTCTCCCGGGACAGGGGGTAAAGAATCAGCCCCAGCATTTT.

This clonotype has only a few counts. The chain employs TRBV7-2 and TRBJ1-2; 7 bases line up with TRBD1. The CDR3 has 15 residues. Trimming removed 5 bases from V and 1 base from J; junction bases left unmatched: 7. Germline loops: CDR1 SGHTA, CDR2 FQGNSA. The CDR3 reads CASSRRQGLNYGYTF. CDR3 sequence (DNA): TGTGCCAGCAGCCGCCGACAGGGCCTTAACTATGGCTACACCTTC.

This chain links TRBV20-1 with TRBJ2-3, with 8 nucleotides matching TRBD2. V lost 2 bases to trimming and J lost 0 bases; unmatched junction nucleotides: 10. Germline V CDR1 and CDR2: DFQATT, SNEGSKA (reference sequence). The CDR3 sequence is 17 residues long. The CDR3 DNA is TGCAGTGCTAGAACTTTAGCGGCTAGCGGGAGCACAGATACGCAGTATTTT. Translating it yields CSARTLAASGSTDTQYF.

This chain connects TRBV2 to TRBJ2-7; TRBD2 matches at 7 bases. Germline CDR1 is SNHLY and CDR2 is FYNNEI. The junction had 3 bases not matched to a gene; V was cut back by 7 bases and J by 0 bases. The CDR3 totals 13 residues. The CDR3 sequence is CASKRDHSYEQYF. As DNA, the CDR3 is TGTGCCAGCAAGCGGGACCACTCCTACGAGCAGTACTTC. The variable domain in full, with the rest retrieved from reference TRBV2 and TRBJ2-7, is EPEVTQTPSHQVTQMGQEVILRCVPISNHLYFYWYRQILGQKVEFLVSFYNNEISEKSEIFDDQFSVERPDGSNFTLKIRSTKLEDSAMYFCASKRDHSYEQYFGPGTRLTVT.

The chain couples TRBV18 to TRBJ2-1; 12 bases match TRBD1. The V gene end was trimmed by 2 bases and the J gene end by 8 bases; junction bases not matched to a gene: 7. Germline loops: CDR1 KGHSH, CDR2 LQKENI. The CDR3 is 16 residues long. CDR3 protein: CASSPKGTGGADEQFF. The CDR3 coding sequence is TGTGCCAGCTCACCAAAGGGGACAGGGGGCGCGGATGAGCAGTTCTTC.

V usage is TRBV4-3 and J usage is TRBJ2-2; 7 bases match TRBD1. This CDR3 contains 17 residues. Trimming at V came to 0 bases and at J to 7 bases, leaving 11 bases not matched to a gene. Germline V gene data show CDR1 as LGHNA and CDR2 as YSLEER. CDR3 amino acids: CASSQDPPPTGLGELFF. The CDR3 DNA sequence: TGCGCCAGCAGCCAAGATCCCCCCCCGACAGGGCTCGGGGAGCTGTTTTTT.

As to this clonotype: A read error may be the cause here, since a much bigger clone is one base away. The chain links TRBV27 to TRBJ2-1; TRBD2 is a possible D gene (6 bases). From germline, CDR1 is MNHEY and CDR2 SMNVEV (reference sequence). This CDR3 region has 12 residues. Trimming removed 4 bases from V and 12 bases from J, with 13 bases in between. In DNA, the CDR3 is TGTGCCAGCAGTTCTACACCAGCGGGGCAGTTCTTC. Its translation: CASSSTPAGQFF.

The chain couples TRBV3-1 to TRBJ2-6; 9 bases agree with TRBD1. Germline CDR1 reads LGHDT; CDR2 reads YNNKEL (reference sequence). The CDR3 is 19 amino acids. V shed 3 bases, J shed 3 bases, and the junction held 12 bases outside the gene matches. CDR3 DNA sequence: TGTGCCAGCAGCCATAAACCGACAGGGGGATCGTATGGGGCCAACGTCCTGACTTTC. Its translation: CASSHKPTGGSYGANVLTF.

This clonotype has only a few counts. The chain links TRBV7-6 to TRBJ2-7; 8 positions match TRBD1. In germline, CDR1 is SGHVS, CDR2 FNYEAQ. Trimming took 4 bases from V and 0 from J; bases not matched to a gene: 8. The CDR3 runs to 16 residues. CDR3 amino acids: CASSSTQDRDSYEQYF. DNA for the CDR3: TGTGCCAGCAGCTCCACCCAGGACAGGGACTCCTACGAGCAGTACTTC.